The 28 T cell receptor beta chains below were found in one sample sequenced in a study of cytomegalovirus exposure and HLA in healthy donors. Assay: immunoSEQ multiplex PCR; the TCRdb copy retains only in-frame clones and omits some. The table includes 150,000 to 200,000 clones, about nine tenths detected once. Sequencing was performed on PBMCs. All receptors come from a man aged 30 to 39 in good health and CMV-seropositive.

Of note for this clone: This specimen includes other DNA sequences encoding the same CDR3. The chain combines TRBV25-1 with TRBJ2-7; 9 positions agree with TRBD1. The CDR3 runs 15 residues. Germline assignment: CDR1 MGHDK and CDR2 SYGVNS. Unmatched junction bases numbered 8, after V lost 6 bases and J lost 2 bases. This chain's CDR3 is CASSAPGQGTYEQYF. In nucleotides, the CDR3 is TGTGCCAGCAGCGCACCGGGACAGGGAACCTACGAGCAGTACTTC.

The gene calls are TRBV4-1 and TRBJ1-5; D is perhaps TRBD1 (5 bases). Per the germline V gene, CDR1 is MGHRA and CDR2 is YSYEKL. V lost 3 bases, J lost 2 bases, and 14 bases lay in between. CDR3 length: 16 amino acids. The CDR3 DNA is TGCGCCAGCAGCCAGGGGGACGGCAGGGGCAATCAGCCCCAGCATTTT. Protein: CASSQGDGRGNQPQHF.

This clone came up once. The DNA of the CDR3 is TGTGCCACCAGCACTAGCGGGAACTACGAGCAGTACTTC. Protein product: CATSTSGNYEQYF. V usage is TRBV15 and J usage is TRBJ2-7; TRBD2 aligns across 9 bases. Germline CDR1 and CDR2: LNHNV and YYDKDF (reference sequence). V trimming: 4 bases; J trimming: 3 bases; junction bases outside the gene matches: 1. The CDR3 is 13 amino acids.

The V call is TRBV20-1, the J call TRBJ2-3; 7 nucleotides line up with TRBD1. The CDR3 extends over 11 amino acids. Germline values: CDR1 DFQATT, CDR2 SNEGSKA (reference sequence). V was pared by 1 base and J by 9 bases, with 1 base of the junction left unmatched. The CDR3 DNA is TGCAGTGCTAGAGGGGGACAGACGCAGTATTTT. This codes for CSARGGQTQYF.

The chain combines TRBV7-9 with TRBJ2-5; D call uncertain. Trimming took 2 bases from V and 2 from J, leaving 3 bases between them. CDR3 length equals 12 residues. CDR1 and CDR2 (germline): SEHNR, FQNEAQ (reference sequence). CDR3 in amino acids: CASSLTQETQYF. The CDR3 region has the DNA TGTGCCAGCAGCTTAACTCAAGAGACCCAGTACTTC.

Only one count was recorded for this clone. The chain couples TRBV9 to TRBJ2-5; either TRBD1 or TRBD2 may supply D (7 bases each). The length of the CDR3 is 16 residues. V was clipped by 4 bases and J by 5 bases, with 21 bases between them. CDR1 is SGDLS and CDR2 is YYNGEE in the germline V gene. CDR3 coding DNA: TGTGCCAGCAGCCTTACAGGGGAGGGAGTCCGGGAGACCCAGTACTTC. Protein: CASSLTGEGVRETQYF.

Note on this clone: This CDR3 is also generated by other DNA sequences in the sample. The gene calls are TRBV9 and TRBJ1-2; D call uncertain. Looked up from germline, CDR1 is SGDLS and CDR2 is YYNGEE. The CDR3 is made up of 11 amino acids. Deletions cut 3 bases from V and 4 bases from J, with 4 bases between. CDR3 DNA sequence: TGTGCCAGCAGCGAGGGCTATGGCTACACCTTC. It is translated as CASSEGYGYTF.

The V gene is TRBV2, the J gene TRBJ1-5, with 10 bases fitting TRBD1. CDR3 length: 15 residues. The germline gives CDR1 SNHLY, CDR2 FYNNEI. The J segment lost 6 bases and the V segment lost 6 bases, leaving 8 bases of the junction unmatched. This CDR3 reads CASSTDRGQGQPQHF. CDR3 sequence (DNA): TGTGCCAGCAGCACCGACAGGGGGCAAGGTCAGCCCCAGCATTTT.

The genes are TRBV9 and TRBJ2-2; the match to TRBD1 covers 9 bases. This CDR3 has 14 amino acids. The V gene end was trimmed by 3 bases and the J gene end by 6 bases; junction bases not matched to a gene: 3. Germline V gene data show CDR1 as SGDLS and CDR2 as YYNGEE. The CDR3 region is CASSAGTGSGELFF. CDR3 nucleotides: TGTGCCAGCAGCGCCGGGACAGGGTCCGGGGAGCTGTTTTTT.

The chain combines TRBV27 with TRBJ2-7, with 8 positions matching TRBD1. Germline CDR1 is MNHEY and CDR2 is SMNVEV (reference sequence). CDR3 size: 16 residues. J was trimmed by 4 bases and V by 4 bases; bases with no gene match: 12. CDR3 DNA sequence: TGTGCCAGCAGTTCCCCCTCCCAGGGGGCGCGTTACGAGCAGTACTTC. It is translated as CASSSPSQGARYEQYF.

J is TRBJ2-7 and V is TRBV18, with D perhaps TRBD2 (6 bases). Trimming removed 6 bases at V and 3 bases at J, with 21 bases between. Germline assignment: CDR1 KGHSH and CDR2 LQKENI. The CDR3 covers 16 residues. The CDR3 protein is CASSLYQTSSFYEQYF. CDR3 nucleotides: TGTGCCAGCTCCCTCTACCAAACTAGCAGTTTCTACGAGCAGTACTTC.

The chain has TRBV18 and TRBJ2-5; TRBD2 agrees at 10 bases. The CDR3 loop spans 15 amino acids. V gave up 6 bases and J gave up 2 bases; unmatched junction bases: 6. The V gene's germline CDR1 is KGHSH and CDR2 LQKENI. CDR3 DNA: TGTGCCAGCTCTACTAGCGGGATACTACAAGAGACCCAGTACTTC. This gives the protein CASSTSGILQETQYF.

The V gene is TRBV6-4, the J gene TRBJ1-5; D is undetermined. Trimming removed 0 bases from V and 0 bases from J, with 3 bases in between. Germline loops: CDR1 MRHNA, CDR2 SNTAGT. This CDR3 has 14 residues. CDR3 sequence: CASSDSFSNQPQHF. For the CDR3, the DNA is TGTGCCAGCAGTGACTCGTTTAGCAATCAGCCCCAGCATTTT.

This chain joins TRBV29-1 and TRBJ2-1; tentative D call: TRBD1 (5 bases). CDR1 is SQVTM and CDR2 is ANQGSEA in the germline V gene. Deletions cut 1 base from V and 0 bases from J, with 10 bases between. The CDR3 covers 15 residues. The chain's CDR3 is CSVEGGQYSYNEQFF. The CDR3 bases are TGCAGCGTTGAAGGGGGCCAATACTCCTACAATGAGCAGTTCTTC.

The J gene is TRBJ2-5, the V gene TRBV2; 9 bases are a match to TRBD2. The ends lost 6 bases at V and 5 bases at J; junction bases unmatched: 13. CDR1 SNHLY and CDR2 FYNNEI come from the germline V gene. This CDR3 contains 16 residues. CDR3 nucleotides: TGTGCCAGCAGCGCCTGGCCGGGACTAGCTTCTGAGACCCAGTACTTC. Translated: CASSAWPGLASETQYF.

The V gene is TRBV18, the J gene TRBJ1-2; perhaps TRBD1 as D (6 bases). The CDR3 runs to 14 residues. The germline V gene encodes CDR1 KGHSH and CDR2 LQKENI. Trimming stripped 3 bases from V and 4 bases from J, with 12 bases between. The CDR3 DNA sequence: TGTGCCAGCTCACCCAGTGGGGGCTTCTATGGCTACACCTTC. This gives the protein CASSPSGGFYGYTF.

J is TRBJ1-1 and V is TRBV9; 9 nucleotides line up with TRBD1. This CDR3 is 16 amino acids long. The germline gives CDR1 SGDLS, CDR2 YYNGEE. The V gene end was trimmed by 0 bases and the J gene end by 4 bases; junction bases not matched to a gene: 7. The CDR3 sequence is CASSVDTGGWGTEAFF. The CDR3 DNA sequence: TGTGCCAGCAGCGTAGACACAGGGGGCTGGGGCACTGAAGCTTTCTTT. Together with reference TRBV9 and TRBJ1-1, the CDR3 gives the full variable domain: DSGVTQTPKHLITATGQRVTLRCSPRSGDLSVYWYQQSLDQGLQFLIQYYNGEERAKGNILERFSAQQFPDLHSELNLSSLELGDSALYFCASSVDTGGWGTEAFFGQGTRLTVV.

As DNA, the CDR3 is TGTGCCAGCAGTTACTCGAGGGCGCCTAGCCTCTACGAGCAGTACTTC. Its translation: CASSYSRAPSLYEQYF. This chain uses TRBV6-5 with TRBJ2-7; possible D gene TRBD2, 5 bases. This CDR3 comprises 16 residues. V lost 0 bases and J 3 bases, leaving 15 bases between the germline ends. CDR1 MNHEY and CDR2 SVGAGI come from the germline V gene.

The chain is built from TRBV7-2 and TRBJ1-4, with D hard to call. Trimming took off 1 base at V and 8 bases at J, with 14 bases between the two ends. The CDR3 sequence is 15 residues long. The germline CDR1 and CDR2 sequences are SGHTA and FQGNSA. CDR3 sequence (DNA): TGTGCCAGCAGCTTAGTCCGCGGCAGGTTAGAAAAACTGTTTTTT. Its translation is CASSLVRGRLEKLFF.

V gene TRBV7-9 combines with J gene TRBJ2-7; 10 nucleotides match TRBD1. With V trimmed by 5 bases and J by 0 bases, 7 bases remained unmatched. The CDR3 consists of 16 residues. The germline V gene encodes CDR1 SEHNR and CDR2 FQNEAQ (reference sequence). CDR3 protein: CASSPFGTGDSYEQYF. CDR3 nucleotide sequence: TGTGCCAGCAGCCCTTTCGGGACAGGGGACTCCTACGAGCAGTACTTC. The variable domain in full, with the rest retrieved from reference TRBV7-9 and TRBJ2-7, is DTGVSQNPRHKITKRGQNVTFRCDPISEHNRLYWYRQTLGQGPEFLTYFQNEAQLEKSRLLSDRFSAERPKGSFSTLEIQRTEQGDSAMYLCASSPFGTGDSYEQYFGPGTRLTVT.

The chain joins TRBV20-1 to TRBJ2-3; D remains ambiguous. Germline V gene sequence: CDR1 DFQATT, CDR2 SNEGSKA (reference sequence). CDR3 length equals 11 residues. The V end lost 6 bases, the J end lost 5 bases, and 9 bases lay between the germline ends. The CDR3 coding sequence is TGCAGTGCCCCTTATGGAGATACGCAGTATTTT. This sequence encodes CSAPYGDTQYF.

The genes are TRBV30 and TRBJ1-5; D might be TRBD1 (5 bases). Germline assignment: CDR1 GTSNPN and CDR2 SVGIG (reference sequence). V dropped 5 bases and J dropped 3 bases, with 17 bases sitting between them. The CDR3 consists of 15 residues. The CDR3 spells CAWGSRFRVNQPQHF. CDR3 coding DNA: TGTGCCTGGGGCTCTAGGTTCAGGGTCAATCAGCCCCAGCATTTT. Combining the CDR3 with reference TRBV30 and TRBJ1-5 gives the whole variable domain SQTIHQWPATLVQPVGSPLSLECTVEGTSNPNLYWYRQAAGRGLQLLFYSVGIGQISSEVPQNLSASRPQDRQFILSSKKLLLSDSGFYLCAWGSRFRVNQPQHFGDGTRLSIL.

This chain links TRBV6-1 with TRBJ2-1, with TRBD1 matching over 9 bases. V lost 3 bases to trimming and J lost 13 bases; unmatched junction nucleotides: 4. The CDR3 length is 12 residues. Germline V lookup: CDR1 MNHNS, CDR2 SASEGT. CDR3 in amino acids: CASSDWTGDQFF. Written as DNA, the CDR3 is TGTGCCAGCAGTGATTGGACAGGGGATCAGTTCTTC.

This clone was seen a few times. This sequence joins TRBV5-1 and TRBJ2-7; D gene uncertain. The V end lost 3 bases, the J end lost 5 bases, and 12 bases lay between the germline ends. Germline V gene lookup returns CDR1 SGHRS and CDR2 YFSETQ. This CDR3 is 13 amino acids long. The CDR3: CASSYLQSDEQYF. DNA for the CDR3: TGCGCCAGCAGCTACCTCCAGAGCGACGAGCAGTACTTC.

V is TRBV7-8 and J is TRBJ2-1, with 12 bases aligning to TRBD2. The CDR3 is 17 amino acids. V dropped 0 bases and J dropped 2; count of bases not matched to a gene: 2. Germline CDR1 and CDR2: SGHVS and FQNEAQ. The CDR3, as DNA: TGTGCCAGCAGCTTAGCGCTAGCGGGAGGGCCCTACAATGAGCAGTTCTTC. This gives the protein CASSLALAGGPYNEQFF.

CDR3 in DNA: TGTGCCTGGGGTACAGCGTATGAGACCCAGTACTTC. The encoded protein is CAWGTAYETQYF. The chain is built from TRBV30 and TRBJ2-5; D is ambiguous. This CDR3 has 12 residues. Germline CDR1 is GTSNPN and CDR2 is SVGIG (reference sequence). The germline V and J ends were trimmed by 5 bases and 5 bases, with 12 bases remaining between them. The full variable domain, with the rest looked up from reference TRBV30 and TRBJ2-5, is SQTIHQWPATLVQPVGSPLSLECTVEGTSNPNLYWYRQAAGRGLQLLFYSVGIGQISSEVPQNLSASRPQDRQFILSSKKLLLSDSGFYLCAWGTAYETQYFGPGTRLLVL.

This chain's CDR3 is CASTPASGTGKTEAFF. CDR3 bases: TGCGCCAGCACCCCTGCGAGCGGGACGGGAAAAACTGAAGCTTTCTTT. The chain employs TRBV5-1 and TRBJ1-1, with D possibly being TRBD1 (5 bases). The CDR3 is 16 residues long. Germline loops: CDR1 SGHRS, CDR2 YFSETQ. The V end was cut by 6 bases, the J end by 5 bases, with 23 bases between.

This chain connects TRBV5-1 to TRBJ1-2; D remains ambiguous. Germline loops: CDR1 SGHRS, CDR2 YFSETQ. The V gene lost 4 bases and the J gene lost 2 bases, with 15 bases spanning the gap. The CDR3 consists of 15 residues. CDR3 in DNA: TGCGCCAGCAGCCGCGGGGTGGGGAAGAACTATGGCTACACCTTC. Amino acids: CASSRGVGKNYGYTF.